This TCR beta chain originates from a study of blood T cell repertoires in COVID-19. Measured with immunoSEQ multiplex PCR; TCRdb has only the in-frame clones, and not every one. The sample lists fewer than 200,000 clones, about 85% seen once, with 1% to 1.2% in the top ten. The origin of this receptor is a middle-aged man with acute or convalescent COVID-19. The sample was peripheral blood.

CDR3 bases: TGCGCCAGCAGCCGGGGGGGAAGCTCCTACGAGCAGTACTTC. Encoded protein: CASSRGGSSYEQYF. The chain carries TRBV5-1 and TRBJ2-7, with 8 positions matching TRBD2. The junction had 3 bases not matched to a gene; V was cut back by 4 bases and J by 0 bases. CDR1 SGHRS and CDR2 YFSETQ come from the germline V gene. CDR3 length: 14 residues.